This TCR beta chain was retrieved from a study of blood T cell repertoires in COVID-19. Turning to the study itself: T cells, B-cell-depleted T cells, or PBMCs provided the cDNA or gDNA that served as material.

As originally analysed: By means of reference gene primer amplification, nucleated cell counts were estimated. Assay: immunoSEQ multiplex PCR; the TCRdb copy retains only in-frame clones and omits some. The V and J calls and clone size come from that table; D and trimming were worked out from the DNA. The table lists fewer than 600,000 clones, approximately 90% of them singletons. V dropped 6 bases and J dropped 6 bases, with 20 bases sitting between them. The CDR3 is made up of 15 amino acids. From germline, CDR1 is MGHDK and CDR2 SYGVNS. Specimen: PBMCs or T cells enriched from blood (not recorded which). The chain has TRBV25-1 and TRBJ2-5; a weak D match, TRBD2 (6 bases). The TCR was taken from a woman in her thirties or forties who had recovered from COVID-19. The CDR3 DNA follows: TGTGCCAGCAGCTTGGGGGGAGGTGCCCCCAAGACCCAGTACTTC. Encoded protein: CASSLGGGAPKTQYF.